These T cell receptor beta chains were read from a single sample in a study of blood T cell repertoires in COVID-19. Profiling relied on immunoSEQ multiplex PCR, and the TCRdb table lists in-frame clones only, not all of them. Of about 260,000 clones in the sample, over 75% are singletons; the top ten hold more than 10%. The source material was peripheral blood. The receptors shown here come from a human donor in a cohort sampled during active COVID-19. CDR3s include the opening cysteine and the closing phenylalanine or tryptophan. A D gene is named only where the DNA matches it firmly. Only some rows state a clone size, as once, few, many or a class for expanded clones.

D gene | clone size | J gene | V gene | CDR3 DNA | CDR3 protein
TRBD2 | - | TRBJ2-1 | TRBV27 | TGTGCCAGCAGTTTAATCCGGACTAGCGGACCCAATGAGCAGTTCTTC | CASSLIRTSGPNEQFF
- | few | TRBJ2-2 | TRBV6-1 | TGTGCCAGCAGTGAATCTTTCCGCGGGGAGCTGTTTTTT | CASSESFRGELFF
TRBD1 | - | TRBJ1-2 | TRBV28 | TGTGCCAGCGGGGACAGCCTAACTGGCTACACCTTC | CASGDSLTGYTF
- | - | TRBJ2-2 | TRBV11-2 | TGTGCCAGCAGCCACCGGGCCGGGGAGCTGTTTTTT | CASSHRAGELFF
TRBD2 | - | TRBJ2-2 | TRBV28 | TGTGCCAGCAGCCCCCCACTAGCGGGGACCGGGGAGCTGTTTTTT | CASSPPLAGTGELFF
- | - | TRBJ2-2 | TRBV6-5 | TGTGCCAGCAGACCCCCAGGACAGAACACCGGGGAGCTGTTTTTT | CASRPPGQNTGELFF
TRBD1 | - | TRBJ1-5 | TRBV30 | TGTGCCTGGAGTGTAGGCGGGACAGTTTATAGCAATCAGCCCCAGCATTTT | CAWSVGGTVYSNQPQHF
TRBD1 | - | TRBJ1-5 | TRBV19 | TGTGCCAGTAGCAAGGACAGGGCTCAGCCCCAGCATTTT | CASSKDRAQPQHF
- | - | TRBJ1-1 | TRBV5-6 | TGTGCCAGCAGCTTTAACGGAGACACTGAAGCTTTCTTT | CASSFNGDTEAFF
- | - | TRBJ2-7 | TRBV5-1 | TGCGCCAGCGCAAGAGAGTCCTACGAGCAGTACTTC | CASARESYEQYF
- | - | TRBJ1-1 | TRBV18 | TGTGCCAGCTCTCCAGACACCCTGAACACTGAAGCTTTCTTT | CASSPDTLNTEAFF
TRBD1 | - | TRBJ1-1 | TRBV3-1/TRBV3-2 | TGTGCCAGCAGCCAAGGGACAGGGAGCACTGAAGCTTTCTTT | CASSQGTGSTEAFF
- | - | TRBJ2-5 | TRBV7-8 | TGTGCCAGCAGCTTAGGGAGGGGGGGAACCCAAGAGACCCAGTACTTC | CASSLGRGGTQETQYF
- | - | TRBJ1-6 | TRBV6-5 | TGTGCCAGCAGTACCTCGGGACTCTTGAATTCACCCCTCCACTTT | CASSTSGLLNSPLHF
TRBD1 | - | TRBJ1-2 | TRBV7-9 | TGTGCCAGCACCGCGGCCGGGACAGTGTTATCCTATGGCTACACCTTC | CASTAAGTVLSYGYTF
TRBD2 | - | TRBJ2-7 | TRBV28 | TGTGCCAGCAGGCCGGGGGGGTACGAGCAGTACTTC | CASRPGGYEQYF
- | - | TRBJ2-1 | TRBV12-3/TRBV12-4 | TGTGCCAGCAGAGCCGCTCATGAGCAGTTCTTC | CASRAAHEQFF
- | - | TRBJ2-7 | TRBV10-1 | TGCGCCAGCAGTGAGTCGGGCCCCTACGAGCAGTACTTC | CASSESGPYEQYF
TRBD1 | - | TRBJ1-2 | TRBV2 | TGTGCCAGCGGAAGGACAGGGCTCAACGGCTACACCTTC | CASGRTGLNGYTF
TRBD2 | once | TRBJ2-1 | TRBV24-1 | TGTGCCACCAGCTGGACTAGCGGGAGGAATGAGCAGTTCTTC | CATSWTSGRNEQFF
- | - | TRBJ2-3 | TRBV20-1 | TGCAGTGGGACATTCACAGATACGCAGTATTTT | CSGTFTDTQYF
- | - | TRBJ1-3 | TRBV6-5 | TGTGCCAGCAGTTACACTCAGGGCTCCTCTGGAAACACCATATATTTT | CASSYTQGSSGNTIYF
- | few | TRBJ1-2 | TRBV4-3 | TGCGCCAGCAGCCAAGTAACAGATAACTATGGCTACACCTTC | CASSQVTDNYGYTF
- | - | TRBJ1-1 | TRBV20-1 | TGCAGTGCTTATGAGTCTGAAGCTTTCTTT | CSAYESEAFF
- | - | TRBJ1-4 | TRBV7-2 | TGTGCCAGCAGCTTGGGGCAGCCTGAAAAACTGTTTTTT | CASSLGQPEKLFF
- | few | TRBJ2-1 | TRBV6-2/TRBV6-3 | TGTGCCAGCGGCCTTTCGACTAGAAACAATGAGCAGTTCTTC | CASGLSTRNNEQFF
TRBD1 | - | TRBJ2-4 | TRBV5-5 | TGTGCCAGCAGCTTGGGGGACAGGGGCTCTCGGGGCATTCAGTACTTC | CASSLGDRGSRGIQYF
TRBD2 | few | TRBJ2-1 | TRBV30 | TGTGCCTGGAGTGCCGGGGGGAGGAATGAGCAGTTCTTC | CAWSAGGRNEQFF
- | once | TRBJ1-1 | TRBV5-1 | TGCGCCAGCAGCTTGGATGGAGGGGTAGGCACTGAAGCTTTCTTT | CASSLDGGVGTEAFF
- | - | TRBJ1-5 | TRBV7-9 | TGTGCCAGCAGCCCCCCAGGGGCAGTCAAGGATCAGCCCCAGCATTTT | CASSPPGAVKDQPQHF
- | - | TRBJ1-3 | TRBV19 | TGTGCCAGTAGAGATCGAGGGACTGGAAACACCATATATTTT | CASRDRGTGNTIYF
TRBD1 | - | TRBJ2-1 | TRBV24-1 | TGTGCCCCACGCGGACAGGGATCCTACAATGAGCAGTTCTTC | CAPRGQGSYNEQFF
- | - | TRBJ2-3 | TRBV14 | TGTGCCAGCAGCCAAGGGCTACTAGCCAGCACAGATACGCAGTATTTT | CASSQGLLASTDTQYF
TRBD2 | - | TRBJ2-1 | TRBV12-5 | TGTGCTAGTGGTTTGGTAAGTTTGTCTAGCGGGAGTACAGGCAATGAGCAGTTCTTC | CASGLVSLSSGSTGNEQFF
- | - | TRBJ1-5 | TRBV19 | TGTGCCAGTCGAGACAGATCTGGTCAGCCCCAGCATTTT | CASRDRSGQPQHF
TRBD2 | once | TRBJ2-1 | TRBV28 | TGTGCCAGCAGTTTCCGCGGGGGGGGATACTCCTACAATGAGCAGTTCTTC | CASSFRGGGYSYNEQFF
- | - | TRBJ1-2 | TRBV6-5 | TGTGCCAGCATGGGGGGTCCTACCCTCTATGGCTACACCTTC | CASMGGPTLYGYTF
TRBD2 | - | TRBJ2-5 | TRBV3-1/TRBV3-2 | TGTGCCAGCAGCCAAGCAAGCGGGAGTTATGAGACCCAGTACTTC | CASSQASGSYETQYF
TRBD2 | - | TRBJ2-3 | TRBV2 | TGTGCCAGCAGCGGACTAGCGGGAGCCACAGATACGCAGTATTTT | CASSGLAGATDTQYF
TRBD1 | - | TRBJ1-1 | TRBV27 | TGTGCCAGCAGTTTATATGGGACAGGGGTCGGCACTGAAGCTTTCTTT | CASSLYGTGVGTEAFF
- | - | TRBJ1-5 | TRBV21-1 | TGTGCCAGCCGAACACAGGGGCCCCCCCATCAGCCCCAGCATTTT | CASRTQGPPHQPQHF
- | - | TRBJ2-4 | TRBV4-1 | TGCGCCAGCAGCCAAGAGAGTGGGCCGGCGTCTGCCAAAAACATTCAGTACTTC | CASSQESGPASAKNIQYF
- | - | TRBJ1-2 | TRBV18 | TGTGCCAGCTCCCCCCAGGAACAGGGAACAGGCTATGGCTACACCTTC | CASSPQEQGTGYGYTF
- | - | TRBJ2-3 | TRBV7-2 | TGTGCCAGCAGCTTGGGAGTCCAGGCAGATACGCAGTATTTT | CASSLGVQADTQYF
- | - | TRBJ1-5 | TRBV6-5 | TGTGCCAGCAACGGAGACTTCAGCGCGAATCAGCCCCAGCATTTT | CASNGDFSANQPQHF
- | - | TRBJ2-1 | TRBV6-2/TRBV6-3 | TGTGCCAGCAGCCCCCGGGGTAGCAGCAATGAGCAGTTCTTC | CASSPRGSSNEQFF
TRBD2 | - | TRBJ2-7 | TRBV5-1 | TGCGCCAGCGCTCGGGAGGGTCACTACGAGCAGTACTTC | CASAREGHYEQYF
TRBD2 | - | TRBJ2-1 | TRBV5-4 | TGTGCCAGCAGCCGGACTAGCGGAGCTTACAATGAGCAGTTCTTC | CASSRTSGAYNEQFF
- | - | TRBJ2-3 | TRBV4-3 | TGCGCCAGCAGCCAGGGGGGTGACCGCACAGATACGCAGTATTTT | CASSQGGDRTDTQYF
- | - | TRBJ1-5 | TRBV5-5 | TGTGCCAGCGGGACTGGGCCTACCCAGCCCCAGCATTTT | CASGTGPTQPQHF
- | many | TRBJ1-4 | TRBV19 | TGTGCCAGTAGTAGTCTGAGTGGGGGGAATGAAAAACTGTTTTTT | CASSSLSGGNEKLFF
TRBD1 | - | TRBJ1-5 | TRBV3-1/TRBV3-2 | TGTGCCGGAGGACAGGGGAACCCTTATAGCAATCAGCCCCAGCATTTT | CAGGQGNPYSNQPQHF
- | - | TRBJ2-1 | TRBV5-1 | TGCGCCAGCAGCTTGGCCAGGGTTAATGAGCAGTTCTTC | CASSLARVNEQFF
- | - | TRBJ2-7 | TRBV14 | TGTGCCAGCAGCCCAGGCATCTTCGAGCAGTACTTC | CASSPGIFEQYF
TRBD1 | - | TRBJ2-2 | TRBV5-1 | TGCGCCACAAAAGGGGGCGTCACCGGGGAGCTGTTTTTT | CATKGGVTGELFF
TRBD1 | - | TRBJ1-2 | TRBV6-5 | TGTGCCAGCAGTCGAGGGGACAGTTATGGCTACACCTTC | CASSRGDSYGYTF
TRBD2 | - | TRBJ2-1 | TRBV28 | TGTGCCATCGGGACTAGCGGAGAGTTCTTC | CAIGTSGEFF
- | once | TRBJ2-7 | TRBV5-1 | TGCGCCAGCAGCCCACTGTCCGGGGTCGAGCAGTACTTC | CASSPLSGVEQYF
- | - | TRBJ2-1 | TRBV2 | TGTGCCAGCAGTGAAGTGGTAAGGGGTGAGCAGTTCTTC | CASSEVVRGEQFF
- | - | TRBJ1-6 | TRBV9 | TGTGCCAGCAACCGACAGGCTAATTCACCCCTCCACTTT | CASNRQANSPLHF